This TCR beta chain was obtained from a study of blood T cell repertoires in COVID-19. Sequencing was performed with immunoSEQ multiplex PCR; in TCRdb, only in-frame clones are kept and a portion is missing. Counted here are nearly 250,000 clones, about 82% occurring once; the ten biggest clones make up approximately 2%. The CDR3 is made up of 21 amino acids. The sequenced material came from PBMCs or T cells enriched from blood (not recorded which). This TCR derives from a woman aged 45-65 years who had recovered from COVID-19. The chain recombines TRBV21-1 with TRBJ1-3; the listed D gene, TRBD1, was not tested against the DNA. TRBV21-1 is flagged as a pseudogene. CDR3 DNA sequence: TGTGCCAGCAGTAGGCCCCCCCGGGACAGGGGCTTGGAAGGCTCTGGAAACACCATATATTTT. The encoded protein is CASSRPPRDRGLEGSGNTIYF.